Below are 22 T cell receptor beta chains sequenced from a single sample in a study of CD8 T cells in Susac syndrome. With random hexamers, reverse transcription was performed on about 0.5 to 1 ug of RNA. MiXCR was run by TCRdb on the immunoSEQ multiplex PCR reads, yielding one entry per CDR3 protein. The table includes roughly 80,000 distinct CDR3 sequences, 94% detected once. The sequencing sample was made of CD8+ T cells from PBMCs. Receptors originate from a human donor in good health.

This chain joins TRBV10-3 and TRBJ2-7; TRBD2 aligns across 7 bases. The J segment lost 5 bases and the V segment lost 0 bases, leaving 7 bases of the junction unmatched. CDR3 length equals 15 residues. Germline assignment: CDR1 ENHRY and CDR2 SYGVKD. The CDR3 DNA sequence: TGTGCCATCAGTGAGTCCGACGCGGGAGCCCACGAGCAGTACGTC. Translated, it gives CAISESDAGAHEQYV.

V is TRBV4-3 and J is TRBJ2-1; D is perhaps TRBD2 (6 bases). Trimming stripped 0 bases from V and 6 bases from J, with 15 bases between. Germline CDR1 and CDR2: LGHNA and YSLEER. CDR3 length equals 16 residues. In DNA, the CDR3 is TGCGCCAGCAGCCAAGATCTACGGGTGGGGGGCAATGAGCAGTTCTTC. Its protein is CASSQDLRVGGNEQFF.

This clonotype has only one observation. The CDR3 bases are TGTGCCAGCAGAAAAGGGGCCAATGAGCAGTTCTTC. Residues: CASRKGANEQFF. This chain links TRBV2 with TRBJ2-1, with D possibly matching TRBD1 (5 bases). Germline CDR1 is SNHLY and CDR2 is FYNNEI. This CDR3 is built from 12 residues. V lost 6 bases and J 6 bases, leaving 9 bases between the germline ends.

For the CDR3, the DNA is TGTGCCAGCAGCTCTCGGACAGGGTGGACAGATACGCAGTATTTT. Its protein product is CASSSRTGWTDTQYF. This sequence joins TRBV7-6 and TRBJ2-3, with 8 bases that match TRBD1. V trimming: 4 bases; J trimming: 3 bases; junction bases outside the gene matches: 6. In germline, CDR1 is SGHVS, CDR2 FNYEAQ. The CDR3 is made up of 15 amino acids.

J is TRBJ2-1 and V is TRBV9, with 8 bases identical to TRBD2. Trimming took 5 bases from V and 2 from J; bases not matched to a gene: 6. Looked up from germline, CDR1 is SGDLS and CDR2 is YYNGEE. CDR3 size: 15 residues. The CDR3, as DNA: TGTGCCAGCAGTGCCAGCGGGAGTGCCTACAATGAGCAGTTCTTC. It yields the protein CASSASGSAYNEQFF.

The chain carries TRBV11-2 and TRBJ2-2, with TRBD1 matching over 7 bases. The CDR3 covers 15 residues. V gave up 5 bases and J gave up 1 base; unmatched junction bases: 4. Germline V gene sequence: CDR1 SGHAT, CDR2 FQNNGV. The CDR3 loop reads CASSPWTGNTGELFF. As DNA, the CDR3 is TGTGCCAGCAGCCCCTGGACAGGGAACACCGGGGAGCTGTTTTTT.

V gene TRBV6-5 combines with J gene TRBJ2-5; 14 bases are shared with TRBD2. CDR1 is MNHEY and CDR2 is SVGAGI in the germline V gene. V dropped 0 bases and J dropped 4; count of bases not matched to a gene: 1. This CDR3 region has 16 residues. CDR3 bases: TGTGCCAGCAGTTACTCCGGACTAGCGGGGGGAGAGACCCAGTACTTC. Translated, it gives CASSYSGLAGGETQYF.

This clonotype was seen only once. The chain uses TRBV2 and TRBJ2-2; D is undetermined. The CDR3 sequence is 13 residues long. Germline V gene lookup returns CDR1 SNHLY and CDR2 FYNNEI. With 9 bases removed from V and 2 bases from J, the gap between germline ends came to 10 bases. The CDR3 here is CARCYLNTGELFF. CDR3 in DNA: TGTGCCAGGTGTTATTTAAACACCGGGGAGCTGTTTTTT.

This sequence joins TRBV27 and TRBJ1-1, with D hard to call. V lost 5 bases to trimming and J lost 3 bases, with 13 bases between them. Germline V gene data show CDR1 as MNHEY and CDR2 as SMNVEV (reference sequence). This CDR3 spans 14 amino acids. The CDR3 DNA sequence: TGTGCCAGCAGTCCCGAAGGAAGGTACACTGAAGCTTTCTTT. Amino acids: CASSPEGRYTEAFF.

This clonotype came up once. The chain joins TRBV3-1 to TRBJ2-1, with a possible D match to TRBD2 (7 bases). The CDR3 spans 14 residues. V shed 4 bases and J shed 8 bases, with 15 bases lying between them. The germline V gene has CDR1 LGHDT and CDR2 YNNKEL (reference sequence). CDR3 bases: TGTGCCAGCAGCCCCTCAACAGGGAGGGATGAGCAGTTCTTC. Amino acids: CASSPSTGRDEQFF.

This clonotype was detected once. CDR3 loop: CSARDRDSGQLYEQYV. The CDR3 nucleotides are TGCAGTGCTAGAGATCGGGATAGCGGGCAGCTCTACGAGCAGTACGTC. The chain joins TRBV20-1 to TRBJ2-7, with 7 bases identical to TRBD2. This CDR3 is built from 16 residues. From germline, CDR1 is DFQATT and CDR2 SNEGSKA (reference sequence). Trimming removed 0 bases from V and 3 bases from J; junction bases left unmatched: 11.

This chain uses TRBV20-1 with TRBJ2-1; 10 bases line up with TRBD2. V lost 3 bases, J lost 4 bases, and 6 bases stayed unmatched. Germline CDR1 and CDR2: DFQATT and SNEGSKA (reference sequence). The CDR3 extends over 15 amino acids. CDR3 region: CSARDLAGVYNEQFF. The CDR3 nucleotides are TGCAGTGCTAGGGACCTAGCGGGAGTGTACAATGAGCAGTTCTTC.

The chain carries TRBV3-1 and TRBJ2-7; 9 bases line up with TRBD2. This CDR3 comprises 13 residues. Germline assignment: CDR1 LGHDT and CDR2 YNNKEL (reference sequence). Trimming at V came to 3 bases and at J to 7 bases, leaving 4 bases not matched to a gene. The CDR3 DNA reads TGTGCCAGCAGCCAGGGGACTAGCCCAGAGCAGTACGTC. Encoded protein: CASSQGTSPEQYV.

The CDR3 loop reads CASSFPRSTSSYNEQFF. For the CDR3, the DNA is TGTGCCAGCAGTTTTCCGAGATCCACGAGCTCCTACAATGAGCAGTTCTTC. The V call is TRBV28, the J call TRBJ2-1; D is undetermined. Germline lookup yields CDR1 MDHEN and CDR2 SYDVKM. The CDR3 has 17 amino acids. V was pared by 3 bases and J by 0 bases, with 15 bases between.

This chain joins TRBV2 and TRBJ1-6, with 11 bases that match TRBD1. Trimming cost V 8 bases and J 10 bases; bases outside gene matches: 10. CDR3 size: 15 residues. The V gene's germline CDR1 is SNHLY and CDR2 FYNNEI. The CDR3 DNA reads as TGTGCCAGCGGGACAGGGGGGATGTACAGATCACCCCTCCACTTT. The encoded protein is CASGTGGMYRSPLHF.

J is TRBJ2-1 and V is TRBV6-1; 10 nucleotides agree with TRBD2. V was pared by 7 bases and J by 12 bases, with 18 bases of the junction left unmatched. The V gene's germline CDR1 is MNHNS and CDR2 SASEGT. The CDR3 loop spans 16 amino acids. The CDR3 sequence is CASTPGPVIAGGGQFF. The CDR3 nucleotides read TGTGCCAGCACCCCCGGCCCGGTGATAGCGGGAGGAGGGCAGTTCTTC.

The CDR3 DNA reads as TGCGCCAGCAGCTTCTTTGAGAAGGGGCTTTATCAGGGTGGCTACACCTTC. It encodes CASSFFEKGLYQGGYTF. The gene calls are TRBV5-1 and TRBJ1-2; possible D gene TRBD1, 5 bases. The CDR3 sequence is 17 residues long. Per germline, CDR1 SGHRS and CDR2 YFSETQ. The ends were cut back, 2 bases at V and 7 bases at J, with 24 bases in the middle.

In this sample, this clonotype turned up once. The chain is built from TRBV7-9 and TRBJ2-1, with no clear D. V lost 5 bases and J lost 1, with 15 bases in between. CDR3 length: 16 amino acids. Germline CDR1 and CDR2: SEHNR and FQNEAQ (reference sequence). CDR3 amino acids: CASSHESEPSYNEQFF. As DNA, the CDR3 is TGTGCCAGCAGCCACGAAAGCGAACCTTCCTACAATGAGCAGTTCTTC.

The count of this clonotype is one. The V call is TRBV4-1, the J call TRBJ2-6; D is perhaps TRBD1 (7 bases). Trimming pared 4 bases from V and 1 base from J, leaving 14 bases between. The CDR3 spans 17 residues. The germline gives CDR1 MGHRA, CDR2 YSYEKL. CDR3: CASSPDRRGSGANVLTF. In DNA form, the CDR3 reads TGCGCCAGCAGCCCGGACAGGCGGGGATCTGGGGCCAACGTCCTGACTTTC.

The rearrangement links TRBV27 to TRBJ2-3; 9 nucleotides align to TRBD2. The CDR3 covers 15 residues. Germline CDR1 and CDR2: MNHEY and SMNVEV (reference sequence). V shed 8 bases and J 0 bases; nucleotides not matched to a gene: 6. CDR3 in amino acids: CASGGAGGSTDTQYF. CDR3 coding DNA: TGTGCCAGCGGAGGGGCGGGGGGGAGCACAGATACGCAGTATTTT.

V and J are TRBV11-2 and TRBJ1-2; D call uncertain. In germline, CDR1 is SGHAT, CDR2 FQNNGV. The CDR3 covers 14 residues. Trimming stripped 3 bases from V and 11 bases from J, with 19 bases between. CDR3 sequence: CASSFEYPPGVYTF. CDR3 nucleotides: TGTGCCAGCAGCTTTGAATACCCGCCTGGAGTGTACACCTTC.

This clonotype was seen only once. V usage is TRBV7-9 and J usage is TRBJ1-2, with 9 bases that match TRBD1. The J segment lost 0 bases and the V segment lost 5 bases, leaving 4 bases of the junction unmatched. The CDR3 length is 15 residues. Germline CDR1 and CDR2: SEHNR and FQNEAQ (reference sequence). For the CDR3, the DNA is TGTGCCAGCAGCACGACAGGGGGTCCTAACTATGGCTACACCTTC. Its protein is CASSTTGGPNYGYTF.